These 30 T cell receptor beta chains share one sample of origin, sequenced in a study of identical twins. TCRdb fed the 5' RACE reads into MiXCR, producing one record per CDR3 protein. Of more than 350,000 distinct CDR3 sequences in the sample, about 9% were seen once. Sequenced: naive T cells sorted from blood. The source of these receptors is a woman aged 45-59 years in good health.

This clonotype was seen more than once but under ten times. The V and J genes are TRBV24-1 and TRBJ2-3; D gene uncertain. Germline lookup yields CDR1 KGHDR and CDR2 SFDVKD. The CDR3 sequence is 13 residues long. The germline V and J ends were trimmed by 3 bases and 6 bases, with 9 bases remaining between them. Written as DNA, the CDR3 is TGTGCCACCAGTGATGGTTACCGGGATACGCAGTATTTT. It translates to CATSDGYRDTQYF.

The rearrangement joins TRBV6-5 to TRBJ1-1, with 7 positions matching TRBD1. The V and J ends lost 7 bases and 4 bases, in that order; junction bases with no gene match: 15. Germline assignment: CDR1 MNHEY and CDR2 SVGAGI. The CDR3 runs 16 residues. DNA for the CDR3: TGTGCCAGCATCCCTGGGGCAGGGGGTTGGAGCACTGAAGCTTTCTTT. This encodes CASIPGAGGWSTEAFF.

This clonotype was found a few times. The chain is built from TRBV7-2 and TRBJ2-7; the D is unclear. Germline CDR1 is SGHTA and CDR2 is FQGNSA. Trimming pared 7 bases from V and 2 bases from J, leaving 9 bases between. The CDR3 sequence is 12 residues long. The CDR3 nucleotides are TGTGCCAGCAAAGAGCTAGCCTACGAGCAGTACTTC. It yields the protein CASKELAYEQYF.

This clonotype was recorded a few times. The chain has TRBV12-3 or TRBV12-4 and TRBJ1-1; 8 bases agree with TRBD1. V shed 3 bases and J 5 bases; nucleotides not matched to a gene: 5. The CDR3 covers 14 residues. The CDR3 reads CASSFQDRETEAFF. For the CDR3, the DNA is TGTGCCAGCAGTTTCCAGGACAGGGAAACTGAAGCTTTCTTT.

This CDR3 reads CASSFQGGNTEAFF. In DNA form, the CDR3 reads TGTGCCAGCAGTTTCCAGGGTGGGAACACTGAAGCTTTCTTT. V is TRBV12-3 or TRBV12-4 and J is TRBJ1-1, with TRBD1 as a possible D gene (5 bases). Trimming cost V 3 bases and J 1 base, with 9 bases left between them. The CDR3 totals 14 residues.

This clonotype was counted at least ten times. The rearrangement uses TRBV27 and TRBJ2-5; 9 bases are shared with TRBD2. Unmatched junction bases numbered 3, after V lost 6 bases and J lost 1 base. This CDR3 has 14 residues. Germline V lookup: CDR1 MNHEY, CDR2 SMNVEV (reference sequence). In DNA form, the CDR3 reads TGTGCCAGCAGGAGAGCGGGAGGCCAAGAGACCCAGTACTTC. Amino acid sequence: CASRRAGGQETQYF.

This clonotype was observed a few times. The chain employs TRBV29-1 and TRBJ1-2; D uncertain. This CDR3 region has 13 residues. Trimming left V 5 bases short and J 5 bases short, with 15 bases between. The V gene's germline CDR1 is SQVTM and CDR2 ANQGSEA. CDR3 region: CSVRVHGKYGYTF. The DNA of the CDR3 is TGCAGCGTTAGGGTCCACGGGAAATATGGCTACACCTTC.

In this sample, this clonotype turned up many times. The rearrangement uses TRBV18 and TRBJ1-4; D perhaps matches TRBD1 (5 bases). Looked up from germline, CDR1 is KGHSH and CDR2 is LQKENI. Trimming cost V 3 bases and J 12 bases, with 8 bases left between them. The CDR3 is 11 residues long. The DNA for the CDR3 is TGTGCCAGCTCACCCAGGGTAGAACTGTTTTTT. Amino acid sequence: CASSPRVELFF.

The CDR3 sequence: CASSRWEQGKNIQYF. CDR3 DNA: TGTGCCAGCTCACGATGGGAACAGGGGAAAAACATTCAGTACTTC. The chain has TRBV18 and TRBJ2-4, with 7 positions matching TRBD1. Germline V gene lookup returns CDR1 KGHSH and CDR2 LQKENI. The trim removed 4 bases at V and 4 bases at J, leaving 7 bases unmatched. The CDR3 consists of 15 residues.

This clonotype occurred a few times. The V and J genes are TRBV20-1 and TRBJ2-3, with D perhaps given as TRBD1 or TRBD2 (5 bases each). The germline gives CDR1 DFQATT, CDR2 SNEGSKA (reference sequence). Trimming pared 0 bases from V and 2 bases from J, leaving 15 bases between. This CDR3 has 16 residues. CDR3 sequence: CSARDIMTGTTDTQYF. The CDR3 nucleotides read TGCAGTGCTAGAGATATTATGACGGGGACCACAGATACGCAGTATTTT.

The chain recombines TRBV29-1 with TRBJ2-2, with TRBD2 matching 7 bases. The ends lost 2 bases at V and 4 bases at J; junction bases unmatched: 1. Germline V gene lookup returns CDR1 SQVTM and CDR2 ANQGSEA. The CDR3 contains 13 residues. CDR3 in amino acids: CSVEREGTGELFF. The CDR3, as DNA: TGCAGCGTTGAAAGGGAGGGCACCGGGGAGCTGTTTTTT.

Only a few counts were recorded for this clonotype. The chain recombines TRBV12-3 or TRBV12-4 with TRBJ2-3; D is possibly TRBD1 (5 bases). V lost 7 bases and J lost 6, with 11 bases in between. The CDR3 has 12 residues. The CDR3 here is CASTPWGDTQYF. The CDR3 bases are TGTGCCAGCACCCCATGGGGCGATACGCAGTATTTT.

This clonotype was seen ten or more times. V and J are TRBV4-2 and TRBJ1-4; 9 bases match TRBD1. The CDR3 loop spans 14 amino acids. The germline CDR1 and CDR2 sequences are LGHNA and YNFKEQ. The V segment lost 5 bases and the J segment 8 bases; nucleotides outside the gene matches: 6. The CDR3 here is CASSGRDREEKLFF. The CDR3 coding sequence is TGTGCCAGCAGCGGCCGGGACAGGGAGGAAAAACTGTTTTTT.

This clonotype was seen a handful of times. The CDR3 region has the DNA TGTGCCAGCAGCCAAGGAACCGACAGTGATGGCTACACCTTC. Protein sequence: CASSQGTDSDGYTF. The chain is built from TRBV3-1 and TRBJ1-2; a possible D gene is TRBD1 (5 bases). The V gene's germline CDR1 is LGHDT and CDR2 YNNKEL (reference sequence). The CDR3 covers 14 residues. Trimming shortened V by 1 base and J by 6 bases, and 12 bases separated the two germline ends.

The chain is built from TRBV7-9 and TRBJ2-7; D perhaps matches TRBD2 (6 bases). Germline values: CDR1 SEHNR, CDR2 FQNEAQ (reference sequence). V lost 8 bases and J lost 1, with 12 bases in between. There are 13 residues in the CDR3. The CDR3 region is CASGGGGSYEQYF. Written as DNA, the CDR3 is TGTGCCAGCGGAGGTGGGGGGTCCTACGAGCAGTACTTC.

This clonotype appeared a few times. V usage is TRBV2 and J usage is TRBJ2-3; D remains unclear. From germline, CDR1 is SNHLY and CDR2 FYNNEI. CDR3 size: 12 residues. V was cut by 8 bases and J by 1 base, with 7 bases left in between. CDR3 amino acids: CASQLGTDTQYF. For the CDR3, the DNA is TGTGCCAGCCAACTGGGCACAGATACGCAGTATTTT.

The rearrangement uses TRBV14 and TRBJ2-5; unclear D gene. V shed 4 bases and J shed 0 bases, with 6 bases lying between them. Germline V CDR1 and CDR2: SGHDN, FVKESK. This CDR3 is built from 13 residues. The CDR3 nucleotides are TGTGCCAGCAGCCCGCGGTACCAAGAGACCCAGTACTTC. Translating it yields CASSPRYQETQYF.

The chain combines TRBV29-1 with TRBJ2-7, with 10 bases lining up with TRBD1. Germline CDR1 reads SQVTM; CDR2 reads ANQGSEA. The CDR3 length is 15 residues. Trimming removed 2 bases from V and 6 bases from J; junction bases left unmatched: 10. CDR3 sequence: CSVEKTGQGVGEQYF. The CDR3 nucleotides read TGCAGCGTTGAAAAAACTGGACAGGGGGTCGGCGAGCAGTACTTC.

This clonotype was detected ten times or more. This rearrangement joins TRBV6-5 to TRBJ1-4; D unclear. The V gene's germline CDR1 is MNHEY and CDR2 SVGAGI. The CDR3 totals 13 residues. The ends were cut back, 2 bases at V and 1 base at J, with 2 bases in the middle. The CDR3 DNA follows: TGTGCCAGCAGTTACCTAACTAATGAAAAACTGTTTTTT. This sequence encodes CASSYLTNEKLFF.

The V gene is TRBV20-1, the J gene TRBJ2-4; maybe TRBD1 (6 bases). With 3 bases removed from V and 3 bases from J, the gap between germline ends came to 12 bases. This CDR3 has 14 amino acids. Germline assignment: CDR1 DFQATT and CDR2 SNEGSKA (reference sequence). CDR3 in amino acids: CSASPGQLKNIQYF. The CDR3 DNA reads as TGCAGTGCTAGCCCCGGACAGCTCAAAAACATTCAGTACTTC.

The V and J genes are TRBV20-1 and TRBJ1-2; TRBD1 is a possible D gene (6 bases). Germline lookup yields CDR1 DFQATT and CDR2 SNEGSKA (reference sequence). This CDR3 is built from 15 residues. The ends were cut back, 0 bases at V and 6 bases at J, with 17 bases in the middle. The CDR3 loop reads CSARDPRPGVHGYTF. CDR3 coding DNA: TGCAGTGCTAGAGATCCCCGTCCAGGGGTCCATGGCTACACCTTC.

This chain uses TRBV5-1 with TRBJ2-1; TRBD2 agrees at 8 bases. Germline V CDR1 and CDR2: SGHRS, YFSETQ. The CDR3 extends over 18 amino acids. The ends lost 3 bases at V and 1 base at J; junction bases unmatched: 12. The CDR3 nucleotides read TGCGCCAGCAGCTGGAGGGCGGGAGGTCGCGGGTCCTACAATGAGCAGTTCTTC. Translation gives CASSWRAGGRGSYNEQFF.

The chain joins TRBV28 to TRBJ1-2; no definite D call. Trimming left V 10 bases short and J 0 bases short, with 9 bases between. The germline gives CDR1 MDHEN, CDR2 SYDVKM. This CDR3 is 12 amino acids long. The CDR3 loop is CAIGRANYGYTF. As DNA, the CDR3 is TGTGCCATAGGACGGGCTAACTATGGCTACACCTTC.

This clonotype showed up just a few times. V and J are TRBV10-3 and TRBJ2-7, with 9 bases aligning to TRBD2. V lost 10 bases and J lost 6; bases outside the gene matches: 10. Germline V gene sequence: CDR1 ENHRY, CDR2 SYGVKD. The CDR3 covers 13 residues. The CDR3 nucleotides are TGTGCCACAGGGACTAGCTTTTGGGGCGAGCAGTACGTC. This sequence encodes CATGTSFWGEQYV.

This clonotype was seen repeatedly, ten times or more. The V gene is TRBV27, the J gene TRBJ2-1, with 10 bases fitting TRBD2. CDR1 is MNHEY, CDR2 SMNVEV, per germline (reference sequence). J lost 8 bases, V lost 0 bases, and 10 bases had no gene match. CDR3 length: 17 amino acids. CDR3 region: CASSLSMTSGLGDEQFF. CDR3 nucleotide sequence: TGTGCCAGCAGTTTATCGATGACTAGCGGGCTTGGGGATGAGCAGTTCTTC.

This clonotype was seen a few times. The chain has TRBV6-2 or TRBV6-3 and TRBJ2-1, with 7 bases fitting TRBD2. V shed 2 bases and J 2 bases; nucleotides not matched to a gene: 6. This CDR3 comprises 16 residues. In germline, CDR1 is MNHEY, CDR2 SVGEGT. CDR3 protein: CASSYGGRGTYNEQFF. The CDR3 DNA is TGTGCCAGCAGTTACGGGGGGAGGGGTACCTACAATGAGCAGTTCTTC.

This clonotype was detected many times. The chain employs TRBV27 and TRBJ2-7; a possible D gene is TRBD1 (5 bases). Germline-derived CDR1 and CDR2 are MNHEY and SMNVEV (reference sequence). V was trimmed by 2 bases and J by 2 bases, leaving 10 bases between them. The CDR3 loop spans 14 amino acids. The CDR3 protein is CASSLNLGPYEQYF. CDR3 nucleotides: TGTGCCAGCAGTTTAAACCTGGGGCCCTACGAGCAGTACTTC.

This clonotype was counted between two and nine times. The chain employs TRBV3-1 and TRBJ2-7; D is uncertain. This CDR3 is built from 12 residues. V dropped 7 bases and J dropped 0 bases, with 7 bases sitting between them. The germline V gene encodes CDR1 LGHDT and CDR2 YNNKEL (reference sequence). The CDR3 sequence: CASKGASYEQYF. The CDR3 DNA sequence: TGTGCCAGCAAAGGCGCCTCCTACGAGCAGTACTTC.

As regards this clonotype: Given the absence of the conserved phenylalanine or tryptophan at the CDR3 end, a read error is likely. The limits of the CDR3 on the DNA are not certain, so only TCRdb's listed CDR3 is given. The CDR3 sequence: CASSLAVGPPAV. The chain combines TRBV12-3 or TRBV12-4 with TRBJ2-1; the table's TRBD2 call for D was not verified on the DNA. Including both end residues, the CDR3 is 12 amino acids long.

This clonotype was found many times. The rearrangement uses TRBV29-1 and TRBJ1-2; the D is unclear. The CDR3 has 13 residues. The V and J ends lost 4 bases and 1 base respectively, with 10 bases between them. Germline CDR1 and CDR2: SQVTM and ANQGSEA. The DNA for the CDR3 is TGCAGCGTTGTAGCGGGCTTTAACTATGGCTACACCTTC. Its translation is CSVVAGFNYGYTF.